This entry is about one TCR beta chain. Its antigen is unknown. This sample was taken from a study of T cell responses to AZD1222 COVID-19 vaccine. Study outcomes and limitations: CD4 TCRs linked to vaccination spanned spike, dominating at 160-218 and 743-854. A rise in Spike-specific TCR breadth and depth followed two AZD1222 doses. Clonal diversity was possibly underestimated, and the donors were mostly white British, with more females. Baseline testing showed seropositivity in only five or six AZD1222 recipients.

The V and J ends lost 0 bases and 8 bases respectively, with 8 bases between them. This CDR3 spans 13 amino acids. Germline CDR1 and CDR2: SGHVS and FNYEAQ. Clones were sequenced by immunoSEQ multiplex PCR, and TCRdb holds only the in-frame ones, with some missing. Of fewer than 150,000 clones in the sample, roughly 87% are singletons; the top ten hold roughly 6.1%. The TCR was taken from an adult who received the AZD1222 COVID-19 vaccine. This specimen consisted of peripheral blood, obtained 28 days after the second AZD1222 dose. The V and J genes are TRBV7-6 and TRBJ2-1; D not certain. The CDR3 sequence: CASSLALRDEQFF. The CDR3 DNA reads as TGTGCCAGCAGCTTAGCCCTTCGTGATGAGCAGTTCTTC.